This entry lists 28 T cell receptor beta chains sequenced from one sample in a study of cytomegalovirus exposure and HLA in healthy donors. Both 60 Vbeta primers and 13 Jbeta primers went into the PCR. Sequencing used immunoSEQ multiplex PCR; TCRdb keeps in-frame clones, though not all of them. This sample has 150,000 to 180,000 clones, with around 80% found just once. Specimen: PBMCs. These receptors originate from a woman in her forties in good health and CMV-seronegative.

The chain is built from TRBV5-1 and TRBJ1-5, with TRBD1 as a possible D gene (5 bases). The CDR3 extends over 15 amino acids. Trimming removed 4 bases at V and 2 bases at J, with 13 bases between. The germline V gene encodes CDR1 SGHRS and CDR2 YFSETQ. The CDR3 coding sequence is TGCGCCAGCAGCCGGGGGGGGTTGGGCAATCAGCCCCAGCATTTT. Residues: CASSRGGLGNQPQHF.

The rearrangement joins TRBV10-3 to TRBJ2-2; D is possibly TRBD2 (5 bases). The CDR3 spans 13 residues. The ends were cut back, 3 bases at V and 5 bases at J, with 7 bases in the middle. Germline V gene lookup returns CDR1 ENHRY and CDR2 SYGVKD. Here the CDR3 reads CAISESGTGELFF. CDR3 DNA sequence: TGTGCCATCAGTGAATCGGGAACCGGGGAGCTGTTTTTT.

CDR3 in DNA: TGTGCTCCTCGGGCCCCGGGACATCTGAACACTGAAGCTTTCTTT. This sequence encodes CAPRAPGHLNTEAFF. This chain uses TRBV25-1 with TRBJ1-1; D is perhaps TRBD1 (6 bases). Germline assignment: CDR1 MGHDK and CDR2 SYGVNS. The CDR3 extends over 15 amino acids.

The table lists this clone with a few counts. This rearrangement joins TRBV6-1 to TRBJ2-5, with D maybe TRBD1 (8 bases). Trimming removed 6 bases from V and 4 bases from J, with 18 bases in between. The CDR3 loop spans 15 amino acids. The V gene's germline CDR1 is MNHNS and CDR2 SASEGT. The CDR3: CASRSYRGRVETQYF. The CDR3 DNA reads TGTGCCAGCAGGTCGTACAGGGGGAGGGTAGAGACCCAGTACTTC.

The V call is TRBV10-2, the J call TRBJ2-1, with 8 bases identical to TRBD2. The length of the CDR3 is 17 residues. CDR1 is WSHSY and CDR2 is SAAADI in the germline V gene. With V trimmed by 6 bases and J by 1 base, 11 bases remained unmatched. The CDR3 region has the DNA TGCGCCAGCAGCGGACTAGCTGGGGAGGGATCCTACAATGAGCAGTTCTTC. It codes for CASSGLAGEGSYNEQFF.

This clone was recorded only once. In DNA, the CDR3 is TGTGCCAGCAGCCCCCCAGGGACAGGGGTCGCCTATGGCTACACCTTC. Its protein product is CASSPPGTGVAYGYTF. The chain recombines TRBV13 with TRBJ1-2; 10 nucleotides agree with TRBD1. V lost 5 bases and J lost 4; bases outside the gene matches: 10. This CDR3 is built from 16 residues. The V gene's germline CDR1 is PRHDT and CDR2 FYEKMQ (reference sequence).

The chain joins TRBV7-2 to TRBJ2-2; D unclear. Trimming pared 3 bases from V and 6 bases from J, leaving 11 bases between. Germline CDR1 reads SGHTA; CDR2 reads FQGNSA. This CDR3 is built from 14 residues. The CDR3 loop is CASSFGFMAGELFF. In DNA, the CDR3 is TGTGCCAGCAGCTTCGGGTTCATGGCCGGGGAGCTGTTTTTT.

This clone showed up just a few times. This rearrangement joins TRBV19 to TRBJ1-5; weak D call: TRBD1 (6 bases). The CDR3 is 18 amino acids. V lost 6 bases and J 1 base, leaving 22 bases between the germline ends. Germline V CDR1 and CDR2: LNHDA, SQIVND (reference sequence). CDR3: CASSLKNTGRGSNQPQHF. CDR3 DNA sequence: TGTGCCAGTAGCCTCAAGAATACCGGCAGGGGAAGCAATCAGCCCCAGCATTTT.

The chain has TRBV27 and TRBJ1-1, with D maybe TRBD1 (5 bases). This CDR3 is built from 16 residues. The germline V gene has CDR1 MNHEY and CDR2 SMNVEV (reference sequence). V lost 1 base to trimming and J lost 4 bases, with 16 bases between them. CDR3 in DNA: TGTGCCAGCAGTTTATTGACAGCTACGAAGGGCACTGAAGCTTTCTTT. Protein sequence: CASSLLTATKGTEAFF.

In this sample, this clone turned up once. CDR3 bases: TGTGCCAGCAGCTACGGGACTAGCGGGTTAGAGACCCAGTACTTC. Protein: CASSYGTSGLETQYF. The V call is TRBV7-9, the J call TRBJ2-5; 12 positions agree with TRBD2. The germline V gene has CDR1 SEHNR and CDR2 FQNEAQ (reference sequence). This CDR3 is built from 15 residues. V was clipped by 4 bases and J by 4 bases; unmatched bases: 4.

The chain recombines TRBV6-1 with TRBJ1-1, with 7 bases that match TRBD1. V shed 6 bases, J shed 5 bases, and the junction held 12 bases outside the gene matches. Germline V gene lookup returns CDR1 MNHNS and CDR2 SASEGT. The CDR3 consists of 15 residues. The DNA for the CDR3 is TGTGCCAGCAGGCCCACAGGGGATCCTAAGACTGAAGCTTTCTTT. Translated, it gives CASRPTGDPKTEAFF.

The sample holds one count of this clone. V gene TRBV7-2 combines with J gene TRBJ1-1; D is possibly TRBD1 (6 bases). The CDR3 consists of 13 residues. The V and J ends lost 7 bases and 3 bases respectively, with 12 bases between them. Germline V CDR1 and CDR2: SGHTA, FQGNSA. CDR3 DNA sequence: TGTGCCAGCAACATAGGGGGATACACTGAAGCTTTCTTT. Its translation is CASNIGGYTEAFF. Together with reference TRBV7-2 and TRBJ1-1, the CDR3 gives the full variable domain: GAGVSQSPSNKVTEKGKDVELRCDPISGHTALYWYRQSLGQGLEFLIYFQGNSAPDKSGLPSDRFSAERTGGSVSTLTIQRTQQEDSAVYLCASNIGGYTEAFFGQGTRLTVV.

This chain connects TRBV11-2 to TRBJ2-1, with a tentative D call TRBD2 (6 bases). The V end was cut by 4 bases, the J end by 0 bases, with 16 bases between. CDR1 is SGHAT and CDR2 is FQNNGV in the germline V gene. CDR3 length equals 17 residues. The CDR3 is CASSSFFSGSSYNEQFF. DNA of the CDR3: TGTGCCAGCAGCTCGTTCTTTAGCGGAAGCTCCTACAATGAGCAGTTCTTC.

The chain carries TRBV11-2 and TRBJ2-5; TRBD2 matches 8 bases. The CDR3 has 18 residues. CDR1 and CDR2 from the germline V gene are SGHAT and FQNNGV. V lost 5 bases, J lost 2 bases, and 16 bases stayed unmatched. This chain's CDR3 is CASSPRLAKGWKQETQYF. The CDR3 bases are TGTGCCAGCAGCCCCCGACTAGCGAAGGGGTGGAAGCAAGAGACCCAGTACTTC.

This clone has more than one count but fewer than ten. The rearrangement uses TRBV19 and TRBJ1-1; the D gene is possibly TRBD1 (6 bases). The CDR3 contains 14 residues. Trimming pared 6 bases from V and 5 bases from J, leaving 16 bases between. The germline CDR1 and CDR2 sequences are LNHDA and SQIVND (reference sequence). CDR3 region: CASSGGGGPTEAFF. The CDR3 DNA reads as TGTGCCAGTAGCGGAGGGGGGGGGCCTACTGAAGCTTTCTTT.

The rearrangement uses TRBV7-2 and TRBJ2-1; TRBD1 matches 7 bases. CDR1 and CDR2 (germline): SGHTA, FQGNSA. Trimming took 4 bases from V and 2 from J; bases not matched to a gene: 5. The CDR3 has 15 amino acids. The CDR3 here is CASSSDRVAYNEQFF. CDR3 sequence (DNA): TGTGCCAGCAGCTCAGACAGGGTTGCCTACAATGAGCAGTTCTTC.

This clone appeared once. V and J are TRBV5-4 and TRBJ1-4, with TRBD1 matching 9 bases. Per germline, CDR1 SGHNT and CDR2 YYREEE (reference sequence). This CDR3 has 14 residues. The V segment lost 4 bases and the J segment 4 bases; nucleotides outside the gene matches: 2. The CDR3 loop is CASSPTGGNEKLFF. CDR3 bases: TGTGCCAGCAGCCCGACAGGGGGTAATGAAAAACTGTTTTTT.

The J gene is TRBJ2-3, the V gene TRBV27, with 8 nucleotides matching TRBD2. Losses at the gene ends were 5 bases for V and 2 bases for J; bases not matched to a gene: 15. The CDR3 totals 18 residues. CDR1 is MNHEY, CDR2 SMNVEV, per germline (reference sequence). The CDR3 sequence is CASSPVLRKRGPTDTQYF. CDR3 DNA sequence: TGTGCCAGCAGTCCCGTCCTGAGAAAGCGGGGGCCCACAGATACGCAGTATTTT.

Only one count was recorded for this clone. This CDR3 reads CASSASGTGDTEAFF. In DNA form, the CDR3 reads TGTGCCAGCAGTGCCTCCGGGACAGGGGACACTGAAGCTTTCTTT. V is TRBV6-4 and J is TRBJ1-1, with 10 bases aligning to TRBD1. Germline CDR1 MRHNA, CDR2 SNTAGT. The CDR3 has 15 amino acids. V trimming: 4 bases; J trimming: 3 bases; junction bases outside the gene matches: 5.

The rearrangement joins TRBV7-2 to TRBJ2-7; 8 positions agree with TRBD1. Trimming cost V 5 bases and J 4 bases; bases outside gene matches: 7. CDR1 is SGHTA and CDR2 is FQGNSA in the germline V gene. This CDR3 is 14 amino acids long. The CDR3 protein is CASSLRTGQYEQYF. The CDR3 DNA sequence: TGTGCCAGCAGCCTCCGGACAGGGCAGTACGAGCAGTACTTC.

The J gene is TRBJ1-2, the V gene TRBV2; 8 bases align to TRBD1. Germline V gene sequence: CDR1 SNHLY, CDR2 FYNNEI. V shed 4 bases, J shed 6 bases, and the junction held 10 bases outside the gene matches. The CDR3 spans 15 residues. The CDR3 region is CASSGTGIHVHGYTF. The CDR3 DNA reads TGTGCCAGCAGTGGGACAGGGATTCATGTTCATGGCTACACCTTC.

This chain connects TRBV6-1 to TRBJ2-1; D ambiguous. V was pared by 2 bases and J by 9 bases, with 17 bases between. In germline, CDR1 is MNHNS, CDR2 SASEGT. The CDR3 loop spans 15 amino acids. The DNA for the CDR3 is TGTGCCAGCAGTGAAAAAGCCTACTCCTGGTCTGAGCAGTTCTTC. Protein product: CASSEKAYSWSEQFF.

This rearrangement joins TRBV30 to TRBJ1-4, with 9 nucleotides matching TRBD1. V lost 5 bases, J lost 4 bases, and 5 bases stayed unmatched. The CDR3 is 14 residues long. Germline CDR1 is GTSNPN and CDR2 is SVGIG (reference sequence). Here the CDR3 DNA reads TGTGCCTGGGGCAGGGGACAGGGTAATGAAAAACTGTTTTTT. Protein: CAWGRGQGNEKLFF. The complete variable domain, with remaining parts taken from reference TRBV30 and TRBJ1-4, reads SQTIHQWPATLVQPVGSPLSLECTVEGTSNPNLYWYRQAAGRGLQLLFYSVGIGQISSEVPQNLSASRPQDRQFILSSKKLLLSDSGFYLCAWGRGQGNEKLFFGSGTQLSVL.

Written as DNA, the CDR3 is TGTGCCAGCAGCTTAGGGACAGGGAGTTCACCCCTCCACTTT. Amino acid sequence: CASSLGTGSSPLHF. V and J are TRBV11-2 and TRBJ1-6; 8 bases are shared with TRBD1. V lost 1 base and J lost 9; bases outside the gene matches: 2. Germline V gives CDR1 SGHAT, CDR2 FQNNGV. The CDR3 runs to 14 residues.

The chain uses TRBV27 and TRBJ1-1; D may be TRBD1 (6 bases). V was trimmed by 10 bases and J by 6 bases, leaving 24 bases between them. Per the germline V gene, CDR1 is MNHEY and CDR2 is SMNVEV (reference sequence). The CDR3 has 15 residues. CDR3 sequence reads: CATNTLAGAMSEAFF. CDR3 nucleotides: TGTGCCACCAACACTCTGGCAGGGGCTATGTCTGAAGCTTTCTTT.

This chain connects TRBV4-1 to TRBJ1-5, with D possibly being TRBD1 (5 bases). The CDR3 loop spans 13 amino acids. The germline V and J ends were trimmed by 1 base and 15 bases, with 16 bases remaining between them. Germline CDR1 reads MGHRA; CDR2 reads YSYEKL. CDR3 coding DNA: TGCGCCAGCAGCCAAGCCGACAGATTAATTACGCATTTT. Amino acid sequence: CASSQADRLITHF.

V usage is TRBV6-1 and J usage is TRBJ2-7, with TRBD2 as a possible D gene (5 bases). The CDR3 consists of 14 residues. CDR1 MNHNS and CDR2 SASEGT come from the germline V gene. The ends were cut back, 3 bases at V and 4 bases at J, with 13 bases in the middle. In DNA, the CDR3 is TGTGCCAGCAGTGAGTCAGGAGGCTTTTACGAGCAGTACTTC. It is translated as CASSESGGFYEQYF.

The chain has TRBV6-6 and TRBJ1-1; D not certain. Germline assignment: CDR1 MNHNY and CDR2 SVGAGI (reference sequence). V was pared by 6 bases and J by 10 bases, with 21 bases between. The CDR3 contains 14 residues. CDR3 loop: CASSYLSGPLAAFF. The CDR3 nucleotides are TGTGCCAGCAGCTACCTGAGCGGTCCGCTCGCAGCTTTCTTT.